The T cell receptor beta chain under discussion was sequenced for a study of T cells expressing NK-cell markers (dated by TCRdb to the early 2020s). As for the study more broadly: TCR beta-chain repertoires were profiled in sorted CD3+CD56+NKG2C+, CD3+CD56+NKG2C- and CD3+CD56-NKG2C+ T-cell subsets from several donors. The libraries were sequenced on Illumina HiSeq 2000/2500, MiSeq or NextSeq, producing 2 x 150 bp reads. The eight sequenced donors were randomly selected healthy volunteers, three men and five women. Among the eight sequenced donors, only one was HCMV-seronegative, while the other seven were HCMV-seropositive. Points the paper makes about the study in general: Those dominant clonotypes were again the most abundant among CD3+CD56-NKG2C+ cells in four donors, at roughly 25-60.1%. For five or six donors, the dominant CD3+CD56+NKG2C+ clonotypes were among the top 10 CD8+ clonotypes and accounted for about 1.0-7.5% of CD8+ T cells. Whether the expanded NKG2C-expressing T cell clones were specific for HCMV antigens remained unclear.

The data were produced on an Illumina HiSeq 2000. TCR beta cDNA libraries were made by 5'RACE template switching that added a universal primer site and unique molecular identifiers. Priming for cDNA synthesis came from the TCR beta constant segment, and two successive PCR amplification steps followed. The authors' analysis ran thus. MIGEC was used to demultiplex reads and group reads by UMI, and MiTCR was used to assemble and quantify clonotypes. To exclude erroneous sequences, any TCR cDNA sequence not supported by at least two reads was discarded. The tcR package was used for downstream repertoire analysis, and clonotypes were matched between fractions using CDR3 nucleotide sequence together with V segment. VDJmatch was used to annotate antigen specificity against VDJdb, with one amino acid substitution in CDR3 allowed. The reads went through TCRdb reprocessing, and each CDR3 protein sequence gets one entry with no DNA. None of the V and J calls come from the authors' own analysis; TCRdb made them. The record for this sample contains a few hundred thousand distinct CDR3 sequences. Around 3.3% of the sample belongs to the ten largest clones.

About this clonotype itself: This clone's antigen is unknown.

HCMV serostatus was determined by detecting HCMV-specific IgG in serum with a commercial ELISA kit. Peripheral blood mononuclear cells were isolated from blood by Ficoll density gradient centrifugation. Looking up the germline V gene (reference sequence) yields CDR1 SEHNR and CDR2 FQNEAQ. The CDR3 starts with the cysteine, ends with the phenylalanine, and has 17 residues. A DNA sequence was not provided. Sequencing used blood T cells: a sorted CD56 or NKG2C T cell subset, CD4+ or CD8+ T cells, or bulk PBMC T cells (not recorded which). The V and J genes are TRBV7-9 and TRBJ2-3; TCRdb returns TRBD1, unconfirmable since there is no DNA. The sequence was obtained from a man younger than 35 in good health. Donor details come from another sample of the same person, matched by shared clones. For the CDR3, the sequence is CASSSPWTGGSTDTQYF.